This TCR beta chain was documented in a study of blood T cell repertoires in COVID-19. Looking at the study overall: Acute-phase and convalescent COVID-19 samples originated in the United States, Italy and Spain. T cells, B-cell-depleted T cells, or PBMCs supplied cDNA or gDNA.

Under the authors' procedure: Scientists estimated how many nucleated cells there were by amplifying reference gene primers. The assay was immunoSEQ multiplex PCR, and TCRdb's table has in-frame clones only and misses some. The V and J calls and clone size were taken over from that table, and D and trimming were inferred from the DNA. The table has 200,000 to 250,000 clones, roughly 85% seen once. Residents of about two dozen US areas, aged about 18 to 95 years, made up the participants. The CDR3 length is 17 residues. V lost 3 bases, J lost 2 bases, and 11 bases stayed unmatched. Germline loops: CDR1 LNHDA, CDR2 SQIVND (reference sequence).

The chain employs TRBV19 and TRBJ1-2; 8 bases map to TRBD1. The sequence was collected from a woman aged 40 to 49 with acute COVID-19. What was sequenced was PBMCs or T cells enriched from blood (not recorded which). CDR3 region: CASSIRGTGGRNYGYTF. The CDR3 nucleotides read TGTGCCAGTAGTATTCGGGGCACAGGGGGAAGAAACTATGGCTACACCTTC.